This record concerns one T cell receptor beta chain sequence. The sample is drawn from a study of T cell responses to AZD1222 COVID-19 vaccine. Germline values: CDR1 LNHDA, CDR2 SQIVND (reference sequence). This CDR3 region has 14 residues. V trimming: 6 bases; J trimming: 5 bases; junction bases outside the gene matches: 6. Libraries were prepared by immunoSEQ multiplex PCR; TCRdb keeps only in-frame clonotypes and omits some of them. Here the sample spans 120,000 to 150,000 clones, about 91% being singletons. The genes are TRBV19 and TRBJ2-1; 8 bases are shared with TRBD2. The specimen comprised peripheral blood, sampled on day 0 of AZD1222 vaccination. This clonotype was sampled from an adult in good health. The CDR3 here is CASSGGASNNEQFF. The CDR3 DNA reads as TGTGCCAGTAGCGGGGGGGCGTCAAACAATGAGCAGTTCTTC.